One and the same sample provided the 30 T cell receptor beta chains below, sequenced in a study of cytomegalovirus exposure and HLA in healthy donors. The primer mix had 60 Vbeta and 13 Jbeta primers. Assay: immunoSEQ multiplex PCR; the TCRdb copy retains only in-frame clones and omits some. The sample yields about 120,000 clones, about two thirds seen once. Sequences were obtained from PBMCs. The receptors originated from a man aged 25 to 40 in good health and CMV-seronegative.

The CDR3, as DNA: TGCGCCAGCTCCCCTGGGGGGGGCGCGGAGACCCAGTACTTC. It yields the protein CASSPGGGAETQYF. This chain uses TRBV5-1 with TRBJ2-5; D is perhaps TRBD2 (7 bases). CDR1 and CDR2 (germline): SGHRS, YFSETQ. This CDR3 contains 14 residues. V was clipped by 7 bases and J by 5 bases, with 18 bases between them.

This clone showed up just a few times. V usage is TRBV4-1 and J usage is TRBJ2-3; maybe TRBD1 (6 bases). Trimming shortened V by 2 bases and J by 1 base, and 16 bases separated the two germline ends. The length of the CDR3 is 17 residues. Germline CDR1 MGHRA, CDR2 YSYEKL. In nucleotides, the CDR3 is TGCGCCAGCAGCCAACCGAACAAGGACAGCGGCACAGATACGCAGTATTTT. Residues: CASSQPNKDSGTDTQYF.

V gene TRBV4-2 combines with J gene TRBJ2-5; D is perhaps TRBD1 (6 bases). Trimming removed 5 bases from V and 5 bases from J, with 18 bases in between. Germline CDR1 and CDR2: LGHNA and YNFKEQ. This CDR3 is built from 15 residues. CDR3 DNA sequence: TGTGCCAGCAGCTTGATGGCAGGGGTGGGTGAGACCCAGTACTTC. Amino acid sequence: CASSLMAGVGETQYF.

CDR3: CASSVSEYQETQYF. Written as DNA, the CDR3 is TGTGCCAGCAGTGTTAGTGAATATCAAGAGACCCAGTACTTC. This chain uses TRBV2 with TRBJ2-5, with D uncertain. CDR3 size: 14 residues. Germline loops: CDR1 SNHLY, CDR2 FYNNEI. V lost 4 bases to trimming and J lost 2 bases, with 11 bases between them.

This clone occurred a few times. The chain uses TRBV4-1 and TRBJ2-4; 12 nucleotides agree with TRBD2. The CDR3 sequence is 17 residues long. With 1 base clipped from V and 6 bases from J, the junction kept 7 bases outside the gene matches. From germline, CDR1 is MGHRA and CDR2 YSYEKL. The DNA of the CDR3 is TGCGCCAGCAGCCAAGGACCTAGCGGGGGGGCGGGAAACATTCAGTACTTC. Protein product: CASSQGPSGGAGNIQYF.

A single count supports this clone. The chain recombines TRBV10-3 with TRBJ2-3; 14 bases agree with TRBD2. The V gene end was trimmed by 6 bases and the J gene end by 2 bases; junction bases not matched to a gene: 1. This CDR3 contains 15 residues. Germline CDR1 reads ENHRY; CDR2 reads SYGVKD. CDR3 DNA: TGTGCCATCAGGGGACTAGCGGGGGTCACAGATACGCAGTATTTT. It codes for CAIRGLAGVTDTQYF.

CDR3 loop: CAWSHLKGQTSGNTIYF. The CDR3 region has the DNA TGTGCCTGGAGTCATCTGAAGGGACAGACCTCTGGAAACACCATATATTTT. The chain is built from TRBV30 and TRBJ1-3; 7 positions match TRBD1. The V segment lost 2 bases and the J segment 0 bases; nucleotides outside the gene matches: 10. This CDR3 spans 17 amino acids. Per the germline V gene, CDR1 is GTSNPN and CDR2 is SVGIG (reference sequence).

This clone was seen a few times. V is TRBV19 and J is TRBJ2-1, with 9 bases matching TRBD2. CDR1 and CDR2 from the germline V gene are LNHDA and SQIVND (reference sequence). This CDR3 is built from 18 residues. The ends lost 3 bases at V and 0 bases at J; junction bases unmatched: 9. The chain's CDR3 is CASSIRWRGGTSYNEQFF. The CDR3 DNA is TGTGCCAGTAGTATCCGTTGGCGGGGGGGGACCTCCTACAATGAGCAGTTCTTC.

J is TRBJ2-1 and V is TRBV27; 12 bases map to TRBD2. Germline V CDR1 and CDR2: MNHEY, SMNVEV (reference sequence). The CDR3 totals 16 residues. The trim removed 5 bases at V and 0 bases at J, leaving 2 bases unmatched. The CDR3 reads CASSKLAGGSYNEQFF. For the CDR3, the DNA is TGTGCCAGCAGTAAACTAGCGGGGGGCTCCTACAATGAGCAGTTCTTC.

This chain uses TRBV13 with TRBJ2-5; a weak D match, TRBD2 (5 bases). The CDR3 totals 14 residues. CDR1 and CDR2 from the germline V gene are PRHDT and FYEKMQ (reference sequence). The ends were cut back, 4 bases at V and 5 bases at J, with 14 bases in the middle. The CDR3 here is CASSSRDLGETQYF. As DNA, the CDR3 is TGTGCCAGCAGCTCCCGGGATCTAGGGGAGACCCAGTACTTC.

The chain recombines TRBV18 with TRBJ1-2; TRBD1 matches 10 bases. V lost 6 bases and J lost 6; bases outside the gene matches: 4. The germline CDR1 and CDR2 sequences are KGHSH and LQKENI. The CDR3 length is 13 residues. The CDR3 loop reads CASSSTGGNGYTF. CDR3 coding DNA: TGTGCCAGCTCCTCGACAGGGGGCAATGGCTACACCTTC.

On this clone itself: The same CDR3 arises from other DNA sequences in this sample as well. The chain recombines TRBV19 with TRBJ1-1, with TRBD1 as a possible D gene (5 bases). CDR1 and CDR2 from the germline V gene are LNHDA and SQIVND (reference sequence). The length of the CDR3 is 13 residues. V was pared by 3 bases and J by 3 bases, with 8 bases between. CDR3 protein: CASSIKGDTEAFF. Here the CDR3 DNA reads TGTGCCAGTAGTATCAAAGGGGACACTGAAGCTTTCTTT.

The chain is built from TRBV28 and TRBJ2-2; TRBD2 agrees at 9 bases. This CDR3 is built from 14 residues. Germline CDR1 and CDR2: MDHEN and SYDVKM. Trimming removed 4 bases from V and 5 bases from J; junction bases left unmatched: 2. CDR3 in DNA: TGTGCCAGCAGTTCAAGCGGGGGGACCGGGGAGCTGTTTTTT. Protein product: CASSSSGGTGELFF.

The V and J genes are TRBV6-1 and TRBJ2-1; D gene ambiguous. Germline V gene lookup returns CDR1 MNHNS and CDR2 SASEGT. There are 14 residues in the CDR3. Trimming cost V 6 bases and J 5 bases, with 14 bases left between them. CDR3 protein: CASSPTRNHNEQFF. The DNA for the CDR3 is TGTGCCAGCAGCCCGACAAGAAACCACAATGAGCAGTTCTTC.

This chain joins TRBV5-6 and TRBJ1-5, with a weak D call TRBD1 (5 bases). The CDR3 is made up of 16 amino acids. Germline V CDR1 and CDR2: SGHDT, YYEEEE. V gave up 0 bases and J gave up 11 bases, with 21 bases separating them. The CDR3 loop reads CASSLAVHNGRGAQHF. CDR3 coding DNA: TGTGCCAGCAGCTTGGCCGTACACAACGGGAGAGGGGCCCAGCATTTT.

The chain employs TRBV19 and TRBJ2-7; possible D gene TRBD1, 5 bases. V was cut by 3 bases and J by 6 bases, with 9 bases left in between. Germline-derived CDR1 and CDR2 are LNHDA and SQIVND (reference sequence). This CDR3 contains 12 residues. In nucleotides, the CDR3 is TGTGCCAGTAGTATTAGGGGCTCCGAGCAGTACTTC. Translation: CASSIRGSEQYF.

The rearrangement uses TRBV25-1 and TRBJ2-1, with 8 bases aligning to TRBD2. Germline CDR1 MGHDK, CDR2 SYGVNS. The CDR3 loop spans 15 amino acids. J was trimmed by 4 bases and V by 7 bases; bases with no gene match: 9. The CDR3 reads CASIPRGGIYNEQFF. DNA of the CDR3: TGTGCCAGCATACCACGGGGGGGAATATACAATGAGCAGTTCTTC.

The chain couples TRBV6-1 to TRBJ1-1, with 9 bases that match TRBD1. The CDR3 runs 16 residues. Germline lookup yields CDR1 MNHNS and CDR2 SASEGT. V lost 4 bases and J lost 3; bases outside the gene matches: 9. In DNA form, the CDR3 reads TGTGCCAGCAGTGTCCTGACAGGGGGAGGGGACACTGAAGCTTTCTTT. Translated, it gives CASSVLTGGGDTEAFF.

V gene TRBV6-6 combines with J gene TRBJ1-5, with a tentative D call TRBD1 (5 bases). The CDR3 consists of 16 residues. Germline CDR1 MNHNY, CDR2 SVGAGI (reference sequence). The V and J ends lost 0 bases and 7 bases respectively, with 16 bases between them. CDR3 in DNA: TGTGCCAGCAGTTACTCGGGGGGGGAGCGACACCAGCCCCAGCATTTT. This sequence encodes CASSYSGGERHQPQHF.

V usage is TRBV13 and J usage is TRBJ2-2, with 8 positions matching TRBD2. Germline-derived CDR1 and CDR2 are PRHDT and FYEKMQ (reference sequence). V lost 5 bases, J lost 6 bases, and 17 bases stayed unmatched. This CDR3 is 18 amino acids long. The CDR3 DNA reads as TGTGCCAGCAGCCTACAAACCCTCCGGGGGGGCATTGCCGGGGAGCTGTTTTTT. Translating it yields CASSLQTLRGGIAGELFF.

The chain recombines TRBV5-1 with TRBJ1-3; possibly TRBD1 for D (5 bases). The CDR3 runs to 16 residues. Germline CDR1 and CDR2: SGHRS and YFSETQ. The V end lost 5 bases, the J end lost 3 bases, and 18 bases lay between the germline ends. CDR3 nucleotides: TGCGCCAGCAGAAATACGGGAGGGACCGTTGGAAACACCATATATTTT. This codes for CASRNTGGTVGNTIYF.

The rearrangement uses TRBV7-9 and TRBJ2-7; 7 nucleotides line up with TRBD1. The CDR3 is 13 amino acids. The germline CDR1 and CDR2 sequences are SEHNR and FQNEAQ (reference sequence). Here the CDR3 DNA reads TGTGCACAGCAGACAGGGACGTATTACGAGCAGTACTTC. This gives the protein CAQQTGTYYEQYF.

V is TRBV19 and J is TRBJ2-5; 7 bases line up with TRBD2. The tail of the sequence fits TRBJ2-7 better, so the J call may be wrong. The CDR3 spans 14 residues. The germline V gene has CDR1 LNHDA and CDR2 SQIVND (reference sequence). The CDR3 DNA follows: TGTGCCAGTAGTATCGGGGGGAGAGTATACGAGCAGTACTTC. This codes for CASSIGGRVYEQYF.

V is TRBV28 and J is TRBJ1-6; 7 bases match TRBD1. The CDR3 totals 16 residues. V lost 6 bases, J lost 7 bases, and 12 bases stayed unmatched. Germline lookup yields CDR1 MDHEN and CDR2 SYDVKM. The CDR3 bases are TGTGCCAGCAGGAGATCCGACAGGGAATACAATTCACCCCTCCACTTT. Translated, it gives CASRRSDREYNSPLHF.

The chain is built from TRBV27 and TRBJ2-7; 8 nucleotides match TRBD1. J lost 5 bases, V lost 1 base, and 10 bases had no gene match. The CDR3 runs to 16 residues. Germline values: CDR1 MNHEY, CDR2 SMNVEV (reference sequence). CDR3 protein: CASSLFSGQAVNEQYF. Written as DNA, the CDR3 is TGTGCCAGCAGTTTATTTTCGGGACAGGCAGTCAACGAGCAGTACTTC.

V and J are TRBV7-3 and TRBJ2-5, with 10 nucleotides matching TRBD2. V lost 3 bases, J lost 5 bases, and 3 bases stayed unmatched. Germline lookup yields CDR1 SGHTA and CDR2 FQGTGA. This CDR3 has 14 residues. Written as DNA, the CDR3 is TGTGCCAGCAGCTTTAGCGGGGGGACCGAGACCCAGTACTTC. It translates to CASSFSGGTETQYF.

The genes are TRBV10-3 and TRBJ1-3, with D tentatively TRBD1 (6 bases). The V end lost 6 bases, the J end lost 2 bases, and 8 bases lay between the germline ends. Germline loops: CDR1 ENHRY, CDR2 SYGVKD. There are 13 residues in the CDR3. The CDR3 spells CAIRQGAGNTIYF. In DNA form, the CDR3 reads TGTGCCATCAGACAGGGTGCTGGAAACACCATATATTTT.

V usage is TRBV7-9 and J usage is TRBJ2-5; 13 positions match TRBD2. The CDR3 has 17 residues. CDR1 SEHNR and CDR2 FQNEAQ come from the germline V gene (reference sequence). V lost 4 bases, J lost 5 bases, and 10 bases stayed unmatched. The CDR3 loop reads CASSSWTSGGSGETQYF. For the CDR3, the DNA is TGTGCCAGCAGCTCCTGGACTAGCGGGGGTTCGGGGGAGACCCAGTACTTC.

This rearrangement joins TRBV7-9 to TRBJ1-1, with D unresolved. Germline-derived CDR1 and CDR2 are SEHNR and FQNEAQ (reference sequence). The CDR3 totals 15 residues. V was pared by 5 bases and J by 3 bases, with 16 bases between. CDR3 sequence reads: CASSPRASAHTEAFF. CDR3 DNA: TGTGCCAGCAGCCCGCGGGCCTCCGCCCACACTGAAGCTTTCTTT. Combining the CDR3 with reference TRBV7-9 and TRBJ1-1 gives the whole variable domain DTGVSQNPRHKITKRGQNVTFRCDPISEHNRLYWYRQTLGQGPEFLTYFQNEAQLEKSRLLSDRFSAERPKGSFSTLEIQRTEQGDSAMYLCASSPRASAHTEAFFGQGTRLTVV.

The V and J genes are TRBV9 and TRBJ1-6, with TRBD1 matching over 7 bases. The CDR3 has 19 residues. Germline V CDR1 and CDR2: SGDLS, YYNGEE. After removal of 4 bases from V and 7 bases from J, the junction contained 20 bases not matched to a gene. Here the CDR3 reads CASSPDTGRQGKYNSPLHF. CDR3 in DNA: TGTGCCAGCAGCCCAGACACCGGGAGACAGGGAAAGTACAATTCACCCCTCCACTTT. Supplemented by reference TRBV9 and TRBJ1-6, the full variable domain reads DSGVTQTPKHLITATGQRVTLRCSPRSGDLSVYWYQQSLDQGLQFLIQYYNGEERAKGNILERFSAQQFPDLHSELNLSSLELGDSALYFCASSPDTGRQGKYNSPLHFGNGTRLTVT.